The text below deals with one TCR beta chain. Participants' reported clinical history set cohort assignment. Participants in the exposed group had met a COVID-19 case in the 2 weeks before joining the study. Per germline, CDR1 KGHSH and CDR2 LQKENI. The J segment lost 0 bases and the V segment lost 3 bases, leaving 7 bases of the junction unmatched. The CDR3 sequence is 17 residues long. The data stem from a study of blood T cell repertoires in COVID-19. As for the study in general: PBMCs, B-cell-depleted T cells, or T cells provided the cDNA or gDNA that made up the material.

Original analysis: Nucleated cell counts were estimated from reference gene primer amplification. The data were produced by immunoSEQ multiplex PCR, yet TCRdb's version contains in-frame clones alone and is incomplete. The DNA gave D and trimming, while V, J and clone size come from that table. In the table there are about 200,000 clones, 80% to 90% of which are singletons. V gene TRBV18 combines with J gene TRBJ1-4; 7 bases agree with TRBD1. Sequencing used PBMCs or T cells enriched from blood (not recorded which). The TCR comes from a woman in her thirties who had been exposed to COVID-19. CDR3 DNA sequence: TGTGCCAGCTCACCGAAGGCCCAGGGGGCAACTAATGAAAAACTGTTTTTT. This encodes CASSPKAQGATNEKLFF.